The clone carrying this TCR beta chain has only a few counts. From the RT-PCR reads, TCRdb called clonotypes with MiXCR, one entry per CDR3 protein. The sample holds more than 550,000 distinct CDR3 sequences, 14% seen once. The junction had 4 bases not matched to a gene; V was cut back by 3 bases and J by 1 base. There are 15 residues in the CDR3. The chain has TRBV12-3 or TRBV12-4 and TRBJ2-7, with 9 bases identical to TRBD1. Input material: memory CD4+ T cells from blood. The sequence derives from a female donor in good health, serving as a healthy control. The CDR3: CASSFTGGSSYEQYF. The CDR3 DNA reads TGTGCCAGCAGTTTTACAGGGGGCTCGTCCTACGAGCAGTACTTC.